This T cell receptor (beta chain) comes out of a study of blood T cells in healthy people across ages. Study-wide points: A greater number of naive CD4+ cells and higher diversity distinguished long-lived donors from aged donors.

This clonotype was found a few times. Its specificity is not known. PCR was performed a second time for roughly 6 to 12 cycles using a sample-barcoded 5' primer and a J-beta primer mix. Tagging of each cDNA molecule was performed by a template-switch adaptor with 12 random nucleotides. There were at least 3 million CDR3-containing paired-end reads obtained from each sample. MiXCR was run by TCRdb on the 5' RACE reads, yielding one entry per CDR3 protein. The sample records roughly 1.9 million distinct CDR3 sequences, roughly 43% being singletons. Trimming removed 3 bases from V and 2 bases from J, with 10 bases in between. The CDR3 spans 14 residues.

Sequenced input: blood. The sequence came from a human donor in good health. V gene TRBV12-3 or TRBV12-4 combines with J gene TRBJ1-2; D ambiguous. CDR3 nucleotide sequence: TGTGCCAGCAGTTTGGATTACAACAACTATGGCTACACCTTC. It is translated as CASSLDYNNYGYTF.